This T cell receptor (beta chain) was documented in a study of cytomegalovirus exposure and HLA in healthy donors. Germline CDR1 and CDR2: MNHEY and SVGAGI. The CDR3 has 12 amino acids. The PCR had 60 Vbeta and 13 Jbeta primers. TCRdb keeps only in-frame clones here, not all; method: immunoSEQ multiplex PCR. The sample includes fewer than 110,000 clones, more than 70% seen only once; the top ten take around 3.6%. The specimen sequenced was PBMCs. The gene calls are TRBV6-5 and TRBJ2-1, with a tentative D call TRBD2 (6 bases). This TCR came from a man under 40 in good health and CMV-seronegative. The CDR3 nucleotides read TGTGCTCCGCCACTAGCCAGAAATGAGCAGTTCTTC. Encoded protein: CAPPLARNEQFF.